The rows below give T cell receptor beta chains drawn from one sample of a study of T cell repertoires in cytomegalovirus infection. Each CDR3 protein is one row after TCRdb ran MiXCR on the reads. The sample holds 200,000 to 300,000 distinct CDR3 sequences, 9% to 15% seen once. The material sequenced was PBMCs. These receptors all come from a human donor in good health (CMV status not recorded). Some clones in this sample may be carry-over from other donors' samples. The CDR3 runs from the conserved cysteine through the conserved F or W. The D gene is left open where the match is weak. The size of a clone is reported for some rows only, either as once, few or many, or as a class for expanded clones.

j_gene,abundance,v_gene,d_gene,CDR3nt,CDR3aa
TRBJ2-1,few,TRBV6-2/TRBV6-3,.,TGTGCCAGCAGTTACGTCTTCCAATATTCCGAGTACAATGAGCAGTTCTTC,CASSYVFQYSEYNEQFF
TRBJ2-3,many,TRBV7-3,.,TGTGCCAGCAGCTCCCGGGACTTCACAGATACGCAGTATTTT,CASSSRDFTDTQYF
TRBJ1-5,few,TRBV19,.,TGTGCCAGTAGCAACAGCCGGGAGAGCAATCAGCCCCAGCATTTT,CASSNSRESNQPQHF
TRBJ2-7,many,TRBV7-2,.,TGTGCCAGCAGCTCGCAGGGGGGCCGCTCGGTAACCTACGAGCAGTACTTC,CASSSQGGRSVTYEQYF
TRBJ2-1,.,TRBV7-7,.,TGTGCCAGCAGCCCTGCTCAGACCACTAACAATGAGCAGTTCTTC,CASSPAQTTNNEQFF
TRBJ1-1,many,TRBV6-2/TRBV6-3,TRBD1,TGTGCCAGCAGTTTCCCCGGGACAGGGGGCGAAGCTTTCTTT,CASSFPGTGGEAFF
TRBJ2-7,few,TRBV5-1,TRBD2,TGCGCCAGCAGCTTGGGAACTAGCGGGAGAAACTACGAGCAGTACTTC,CASSLGTSGRNYEQYF
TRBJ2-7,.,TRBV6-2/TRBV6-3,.,TGTGCCAGCAGTTACGACACCTCCTACGAGCAGTACTTC,CASSYDTSYEQYF
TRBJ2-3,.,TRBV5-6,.,TGTGCCAGCAGCTTGGACGTAGAGGGGGCAGATACGCAGTATTTT,CASSLDVEGADTQYF
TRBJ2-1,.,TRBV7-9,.,TGTGCCAGCAGATCTCTCCAGGGGGGGAGCTACAATGAGCAGTTCTTC,CASRSLQGGSYNEQFF
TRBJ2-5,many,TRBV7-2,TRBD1,TGTGCCAGCAGCTTAGCTTTCAGGTCGGACAGGACTGAGGAGACCCAGTACTTC,CASSLAFRSDRTEETQYF
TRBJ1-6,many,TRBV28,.,TGTGCCAGCAGTTTATCGGTGAATAATTCACCCCTCCACTTT,CASSLSVNNSPLHF
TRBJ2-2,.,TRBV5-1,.,TGCGCCAGCAGCCGGGACGTACTCACCGGGGAGCTGTTTTTT,CASSRDVLTGELFF
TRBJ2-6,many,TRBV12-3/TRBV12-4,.,TGTGCCAGCAGTCGGAGCTCTGGGGCCAACGTCCTGACTTTC,CASSRSSGANVLTF
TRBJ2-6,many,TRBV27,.,TGTGCCAGCAGTTTCTCGAGGGGAAGCGCGCCTGGGGCCAACGTCCTGACTTTC,CASSFSRGSAPGANVLTF
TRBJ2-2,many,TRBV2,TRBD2,TGTGCCAGCAGGGGACTAGCGGGGGTGAACACCGGGGAGCTGTTTTTT,CASRGLAGVNTGELFF
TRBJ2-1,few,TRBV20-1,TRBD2,TGCAGTGCTGCTAGCGGGGCCTACAATGAGCAGTTCTTC,CSAASGAYNEQFF
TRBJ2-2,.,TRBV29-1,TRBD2,TGCAGCGTTGCGGGACTAGTGAACACCGGGGAGCTGTTTTTT,CSVAGLVNTGELFF
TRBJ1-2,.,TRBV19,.,TGTGCCAGTAGTGGGACGGGGCATGGCTACACCTTC,CASSGTGHGYTF
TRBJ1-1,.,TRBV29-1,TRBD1,TGCAGCGTTGGGGCGACAGGGGGCGGTACTGAAGCTTTCTTT,CSVGATGGGTEAFF
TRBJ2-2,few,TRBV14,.,TGTGCCAGCAGCCCCGTTAACACCGGGGAGCTGTTTTTT,CASSPVNTGELFF
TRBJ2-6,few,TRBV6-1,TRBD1,TGTGCCAGCGCCGGGACAGGGGGATCTGGGGCCAACGTCCTGACTTTC,CASAGTGGSGANVLTF
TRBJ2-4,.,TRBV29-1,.,TGCAGCGCTTTCCTCGTGGCCAAAAACATTCAGTACTTC,CSAFLVAKNIQYF
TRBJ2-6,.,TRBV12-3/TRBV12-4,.,TGTGCCAGCAGCCCGCCCGGTCGGGTAACGGGGGCCAACGTCCTGACTTTC,CASSPPGRVTGANVLTF
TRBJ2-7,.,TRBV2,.,TGTGCCAGCAGTGTAGGCAGGTGGGACGAGCAGTACTTC,CASSVGRWDEQYF
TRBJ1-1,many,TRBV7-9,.,TGTGCCAGCAGCTTATCGGGGGTCGGGAACACTGAAGCTTTCTTT,CASSLSGVGNTEAFF
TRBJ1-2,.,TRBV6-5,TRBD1,TGTGCCAGCGCCATACCGGGACAGGGTCCCGATGGCTACACCTTC,CASAIPGQGPDGYTF
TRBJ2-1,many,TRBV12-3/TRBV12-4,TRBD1,TGTGCCAGCAGTCTGGACAGGGGGCTCAATGAGCAGTTCTTC,CASSLDRGLNEQFF
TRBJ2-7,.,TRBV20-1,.,TGCAGTGCCCTTTCTACGGACGTGCAGTACTTC,CSALSTDVQYF
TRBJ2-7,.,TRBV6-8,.,TGTGCCAGCAGTCAAGACCAGGCAGAAGGCTACGAGCAGTACTTC,CASSQDQAEGYEQYF
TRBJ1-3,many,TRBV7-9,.,TGTGCCAGCAGCTCAATCATCCTCTCTGGAAACACCATATATTTT,CASSSIILSGNTIYF